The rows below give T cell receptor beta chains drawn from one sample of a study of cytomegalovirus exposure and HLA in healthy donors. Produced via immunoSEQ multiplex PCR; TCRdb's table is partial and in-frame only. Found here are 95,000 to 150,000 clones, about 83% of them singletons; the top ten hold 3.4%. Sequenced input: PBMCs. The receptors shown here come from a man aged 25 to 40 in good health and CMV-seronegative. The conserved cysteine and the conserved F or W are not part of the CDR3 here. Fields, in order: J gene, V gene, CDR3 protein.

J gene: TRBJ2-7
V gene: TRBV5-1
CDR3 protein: ASLGDNSYEQY

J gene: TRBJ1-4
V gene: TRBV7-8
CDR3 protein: ASGKGRTTTNEKLF

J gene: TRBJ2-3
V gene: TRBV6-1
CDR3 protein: ASSREGGSTDTQY

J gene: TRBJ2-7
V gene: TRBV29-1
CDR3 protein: SVEDPGRGGDEQY

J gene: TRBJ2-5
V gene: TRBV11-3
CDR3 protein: ASSKGLEGETQY

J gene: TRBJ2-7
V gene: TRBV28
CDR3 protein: ASNSDRPYEQY

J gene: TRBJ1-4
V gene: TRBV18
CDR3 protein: ASSPRFGNEKLF

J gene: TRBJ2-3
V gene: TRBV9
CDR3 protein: ASSERPITDTQY

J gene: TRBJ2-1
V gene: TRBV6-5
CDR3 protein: ASSYGGSSYNEQF

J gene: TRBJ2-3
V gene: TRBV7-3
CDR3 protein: ASSLGLDTDTQY

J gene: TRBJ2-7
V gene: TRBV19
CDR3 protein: ASSSGQGPYEQY

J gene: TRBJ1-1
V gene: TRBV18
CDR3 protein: ASSPQLSVVGGGGSEAF

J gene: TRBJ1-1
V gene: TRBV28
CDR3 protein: ATLLTEAF

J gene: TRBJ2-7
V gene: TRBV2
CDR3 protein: ASKSSSYEQY

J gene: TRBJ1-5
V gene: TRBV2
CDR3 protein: AGGTGNQPQH

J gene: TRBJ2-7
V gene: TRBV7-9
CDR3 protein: ASSLGTSGEQY

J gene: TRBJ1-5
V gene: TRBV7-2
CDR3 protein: ASSLWHLSNQPQH

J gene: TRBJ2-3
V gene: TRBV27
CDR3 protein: ASTHLAGGPHTDTQY

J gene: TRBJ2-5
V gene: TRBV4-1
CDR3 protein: ASSQGTGRVWETQY

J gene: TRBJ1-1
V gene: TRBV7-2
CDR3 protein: ASSLYPSRDRGDEAF

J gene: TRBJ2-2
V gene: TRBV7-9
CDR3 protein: ASSSTGTNTGELF

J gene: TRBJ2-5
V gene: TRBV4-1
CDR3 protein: ASSLRQGRVRETQY

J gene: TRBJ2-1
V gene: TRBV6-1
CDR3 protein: ASSEEGVLGNEQF

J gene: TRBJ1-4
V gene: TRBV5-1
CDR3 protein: ASSKDSSTGEKLF

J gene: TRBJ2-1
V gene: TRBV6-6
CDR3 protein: ASSPTSPFYNEQF

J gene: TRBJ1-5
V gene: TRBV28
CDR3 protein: ASSFGFRDRGLYSNQPQH